This T cell receptor beta chain comes out of a study of CXCR3-negative and CXCR3-positive naive CD8 T cells. Study in general: Summed over all libraries, TRB reads came to around 140 million, with about 1.5 +/- 0.3 million per library. The study's findings and limits: Both of the naive subsets showed about the same high diversity, but memory CD8+ cells had much less. TRBV-TRBJ usage matched between naive CXCR3-negative and CXCR3-positive cells but not between memory cells.

Comments on this clonotype: Its cognate antigen is unknown.

Researchers sorted 250,000 to 350,000 cells of each CD8+ T cell subset in triplicate. UMI-labeled 5' RACE TRB cDNA libraries were prepared from the cells. TCRdb reprocessed the 5' RACE reads; each CDR3 protein has one entry and no DNA is given. Its table records about 43,000 distinct CDR3 sequences. The CDR3 loop spans 11 amino acids. Germline V gene lookup returns CDR1 DFQATT and CDR2 SNEGSKA (reference sequence). The chain couples TRBV20-1 to TRBJ2-2. This sequence was found in a human donor in good health. Some clones in this sample may be carry-over from other donors' samples. The sequenced sample was memory CD8+ T cells from blood. The CDR3 protein is CSARLRGELFF.